This T cell receptor beta chain was obtained from a study of blood T cell repertoires in COVID-19. Study summary: Some COVID-19 samples were acute and others convalescent; all came from the United States, Italy and Spain.

Assay: immunoSEQ multiplex PCR; the TCRdb copy retains only in-frame clones and omits some. The sample contains some 200,000 clones, 80% to 90% of which appear only once. Sequenced material: peripheral blood. The sequence was obtained from a woman aged 60-70 years with COVID-19, enrolled during active disease.

CDR3 protein: CASSQGPGSGRAAETQYF. The DNA of the CDR3 is TGTGCCAGCAGCCAAGGTCCGGGGAGCGGGAGGGCCGCAGAGACCCAGTACTTC. V is TRBV3-1 (or the pseudogene TRBV3-2) and J is TRBJ2-5; 10 bases align to TRBD2. Germline V gene sequence: CDR1 LGHDT, CDR2 YNNKEL (reference sequence). The CDR3 spans 18 residues. V gave up 1 base and J gave up 4 bases; unmatched junction bases: 12.